This T cell receptor (beta chain) was identified during a study of T-cell memory formation after mild COVID-19. At the level of the study: TCR clusters largely stayed donor specific.

The CDR3 length is 16 residues. Trimming stripped 3 bases from V and 0 bases from J, with 11 bases between. TCR alpha and TCR beta cDNA libraries carrying sample barcodes and UMIs came from 5'RACE with constant-segment primers. TCRdb ran MiXCR on the 5' RACE reads and lists one entry per CDR3 protein. The table shows under 300,000 distinct CDR3 sequences, with roughly 15% occurring only once. This clonotype was picked up many times. Its target is not known. Study findings and constraints: There was no confirmation that second-wave clones peaking on day 37 were SARS-CoV-2 specific. The study detected some responding clones in pre-infection memory, suggesting cross-reactive memory joined.

V gene TRBV12-3 or TRBV12-4 combines with J gene TRBJ2-2, with D uncertain. The TCR comes from a man aged 18 to 29 who had mild COVID-19 (a few samples of this study predate the infection). Cell type and time point are not known. The sequencing input was PBMCs or a T cell subset sorted from them (not recorded which). CDR3 residues: CASSFGRVTNTGELFF. The DNA for the CDR3 is TGTGCCAGCAGTTTTGGTAGGGTTACGAACACCGGGGAGCTGTTTTTT.